One and the same sample provided the 11 T cell receptor beta chains below, sequenced in a study of CD8+ T cells in alopecia areata. The authors extracted RNA and reverse transcribed it into cDNA as the sequencing template. Assay used: immunoSEQ multiplex PCR; TCRdb lists only in-frame clones, some missing. Among 110,000 or so clones listed, about 54% were seen once. Documented treatment: oral pan-JAK inhibitor, 5-10 mg twice daily. Sequenced material: CD8+ T cells sorted from blood, taken at week 4, from a patient treated with tofacitinib. The receptors shown here come from a human donor with alopecia areata.

The chain uses TRBV29-1 and TRBJ2-3, with D perhaps assigned TRBD1 or TRBD2 (5 bases each). The CDR3 covers 15 residues. Germline V gene sequence: CDR1 SQVTM, CDR2 ANQGSEA. Trimming stripped 4 bases from V and 0 bases from J, with 14 bases between. This CDR3 reads CSVGDARYSTDTQYF. The CDR3, as DNA: TGCAGCGTTGGGGACGCTCGATATAGCACAGATACGCAGTATTTT.

This rearrangement joins TRBV27 to TRBJ1-6; no firm D call. With 6 bases removed from V and 9 bases from J, the gap between germline ends came to 15 bases. Germline CDR1 is MNHEY and CDR2 is SMNVEV (reference sequence). The CDR3 is made up of 14 amino acids. The CDR3 sequence: CASRREEWGSPLHF. The CDR3 bases are TGTGCCAGCAGACGGGAGGAATGGGGTTCACCCCTCCACTTT.

The J gene is TRBJ2-5, the V gene TRBV4-1, with a tentative D call TRBD1 (5 bases). The germline V and J ends were trimmed by 0 bases and 0 bases, with 14 bases remaining between them. The CDR3 length is 17 residues. Per the germline V gene, CDR1 is MGHRA and CDR2 is YSYEKL. The CDR3 region has the DNA TGCGCCAGCAGCCAAGAAACCTGGACAAAGTACCAAGAGACCCAGTACTTC. Translation: CASSQETWTKYQETQYF.

The chain joins TRBV4-1 to TRBJ2-7, with a tentative D call TRBD1 (5 bases). V gave up 0 bases and J gave up 5 bases, with 17 bases separating them. The CDR3 sequence is 16 residues long. CDR1 and CDR2 (germline): MGHRA, YSYEKL. CDR3 protein: CASSQERQGYVHEQYF. The CDR3 coding sequence is TGCGCCAGCAGCCAAGAAAGGCAGGGTTATGTCCACGAGCAGTACTTC.

The genes are TRBV30 and TRBJ1-2, with 9 positions matching TRBD1. The junction had 7 bases not matched to a gene; V was cut back by 1 base and J by 4 bases. Germline V lookup: CDR1 GTSNPN, CDR2 SVGIG (reference sequence). The CDR3 sequence is 15 residues long. Here the CDR3 reads CAWSGLDRGGYGYTF. DNA of the CDR3: TGTGCCTGGAGTGGCCTGGACAGGGGAGGCTATGGCTACACCTTC.

The rearrangement joins TRBV6-1 to TRBJ2-7, with D unresolved. Trimming stripped 6 bases from V and 4 bases from J, with 7 bases between. Germline lookup yields CDR1 MNHNS and CDR2 SASEGT. The CDR3 totals 11 residues. The CDR3 DNA reads as TGTGCCAGCAGACGGACGTACGAGCAGTACTTC. Its translation: CASRRTYEQYF.

This clone was detected only a few times. This chain connects TRBV29-1 to TRBJ2-7; D gene ambiguous. This CDR3 is built from 13 residues. Trimming pared 1 base from V and 3 bases from J, leaving 10 bases between. CDR1 SQVTM and CDR2 ANQGSEA come from the germline V gene. CDR3 residues: CSVEGGWDYEQYF. The CDR3 DNA follows: TGCAGCGTTGAAGGGGGTTGGGACTACGAGCAGTACTTC.

The chain joins TRBV29-1 to TRBJ1-2; D call uncertain. Germline V gives CDR1 SQVTM, CDR2 ANQGSEA. The CDR3 covers 11 residues. V lost 1 base to trimming and J lost 8 bases, with 8 bases between them. The CDR3: CSVEGTSGYTF. Here the CDR3 DNA reads TGCAGCGTTGAAGGTACATCGGGCTACACCTTC.

This clone was seen just once. The chain employs TRBV11-3 and TRBJ1-1; D gene ambiguous. This CDR3 spans 12 amino acids. Germline V gives CDR1 SGHNT, CDR2 YENEEA. The V and J ends lost 6 bases and 7 bases respectively, with 12 bases between them. The CDR3 here is CASSSPAGEAFF. CDR3 in DNA: TGTGCCAGCAGTTCCCCCGCGGGTGAAGCTTTCTTT.

The chain combines TRBV27 with TRBJ1-2; 9 positions agree with TRBD1. The CDR3 covers 13 residues. CDR1 MNHEY and CDR2 SMNVEV come from the germline V gene (reference sequence). J was trimmed by 1 base and V by 8 bases; bases with no gene match: 2. The CDR3 loop is CASGTGNNYGYTF. The CDR3 DNA follows: TGTGCCAGCGGGACAGGGAATAACTATGGCTACACCTTC.

This chain links TRBV30 with TRBJ2-7; perhaps TRBD1 as D (5 bases). Germline V gene data show CDR1 as GTSNPN and CDR2 as SVGIG (reference sequence). This CDR3 has 12 amino acids. Trimming took off 7 bases at V and 3 bases at J, with 13 bases between the two ends. The CDR3 is CASEDRDYEQYF. In DNA form, the CDR3 reads TGTGCCTCTGAAGACAGAGACTACGAGCAGTACTTC.